The rows below give T cell receptor beta chains drawn from one sample of a study of control samples from healthy donors and cancer patients. Assay used: immunoSEQ multiplex PCR; TCRdb lists only in-frame clones, some missing. The table includes around 140,000 clones, roughly 89% detected once. Sequenced: blood. These receptors originate from a man aged 18 to 35 in good health. Both conserved end residues are part of each CDR3. A D gene is named only where the DNA matches it firmly. Clone size is given for some rows only: seen once, a few or many times, or a class if the clone is expanded.

>TRBD1|medium-sized|TRBJ2-7|TRBV7-9
CASSLMGQTYEQYF
TGTGCCAGCAGCTTAATGGGACAGACCTACGAGCAGTACTTC
>TRBD2|NA|TRBJ2-3|TRBV5-1
CASSLALAGSSTDTQYF
TGCGCCAGCAGCTTGGCACTAGCGGGATCTAGCACAGATACGCAGTATTTT
>TRBD2|few|TRBJ2-1|TRBV9
CASSESGGPYNEQFF
TGTGCCAGCAGCGAATCGGGGGGGCCCTACAATGAGCAGTTCTTC
>NA|NA|TRBJ1-1|TRBV7-9
CASSLALRQTSAFF
TGTGCCAGCAGCTTAGCGCTCCGACAAACATCGGCTTTCTTT
>TRBD1|NA|TRBJ1-5|TRBV19
CASSPTGPTNQPQHF
TGTGCCAGTAGTCCGACAGGGCCCACAAATCAGCCCCAGCATTTT
>NA|NA|TRBJ2-1|TRBV5-6
CASSLASYNEQFF
TGTGCCAGCAGCTTGGCCAGTTACAATGAGCAGTTCTTC
>TRBD1|NA|TRBJ2-7|TRBV28
CASSSDRRRYF
TGTGCCAGCAGTTCGGACAGGCGGCGGTACTTC
>NA|NA|TRBJ2-5|TRBV27
CASRETQYF
TGTGCCAGCAGGGAGACCCAGTACTTC
>NA|few|TRBJ2-7|TRBV5-1
CASSSGPPVSEQYF
TGCGCCAGCAGCTCGGGACCCCCAGTAAGTGAGCAGTACTTC
>NA|NA|TRBJ2-5|TRBV6-5
CASSYYGGTQETQYF
TGTGCCAGCAGTTACTACGGAGGTACACAAGAGACCCAGTACTTC
>NA|once|TRBJ2-2|TRBV6-5
CASSQSIGELFF
TGTGCCAGCAGTCAATCGATCGGGGAGCTGTTTTTT
>NA|once|TRBJ2-2|TRBV9
CASSMRTTLNTGELFF
TGTGCCAGCAGCATGCGGACTACACTGAACACCGGGGAGCTGTTTTTT
>NA|NA|TRBJ1-1|TRBV6-6
CASSFYRDTEAFF
TGTGCCAGCAGTTTCTATAGGGACACTGAAGCTTTCTTT
>TRBD2|NA|TRBJ2-2|TRBV5-4
CASSLTSGYTGELFF
TGTGCCAGCAGCTTGACTAGCGGGTACACCGGGGAGCTGTTTTTT
>NA|once|TRBJ1-2|TRBV2
CASSEAGPRYGYTF
TGTGCCAGCAGTGAGGCAGGGCCGCGATATGGCTACACCTTC
>TRBD1|NA|TRBJ1-1|TRBV10-2
CASSLAGTDTEAFF
TGCGCCAGCAGTCTTGCCGGGACAGACACTGAAGCTTTCTTT
>NA|NA|TRBJ1-1|TRBV24-1
CATSDFGGRAFF
TGTGCCACCAGTGATTTCGGGGGACGGGCTTTCTTT
>NA|NA|TRBJ1-2|TRBV6-5
CASSYGQGHGYTF
TGTGCCAGCAGTTACGGCCAGGGTCACGGCTACACCTTC
>NA|NA|TRBJ1-5|TRBV15
CATSRESSTDSNQPQHF
TGTGCCACCAGCAGAGAGTCCTCCACAGATAGCAATCAGCCCCAGCATTTT
>NA|few|TRBJ2-6|TRBV6-5
CASSISGANVLTF
TGTGCCAGCAGCATTTCTGGGGCCAACGTCCTGACTTTC
>NA|NA|TRBJ1-5|TRBV6-5
CASKEDRRFSQPQHF
TGTGCCAGCAAAGAGGACCGACGATTTAGTCAGCCCCAGCATTTT
>NA|NA|TRBJ1-1|TRBV12-3/TRBV12-4
CASSLVAGAFF
TGTGCCAGCAGTTTAGTGGCGGGGGCTTTCTTT
>TRBD1|NA|TRBJ2-7|TRBV19
CASSGTGFSEQYF
TGTGCCAGTAGCGGGACAGGGTTCAGCGAGCAGTACTTC
>TRBD1|NA|TRBJ1-2|TRBV7-9
CASSLDPGTGNTINYGYTF
TGTGCCAGCAGCTTAGACCCCGGGACAGGGAACACAATCAACTATGGCTACACCTTC
>NA|NA|TRBJ2-7|TRBV5-4
CASSGGLFNYEQYF
TGTGCCAGCAGCGGGGGACTGTTCAACTACGAGCAGTACTTC
>NA|NA|TRBJ2-7|TRBV2
CASSEATGISYEQYF
TGTGCCAGCAGTGAAGCTACCGGTATCTCCTACGAGCAGTACTTC
>NA|NA|TRBJ2-5|TRBV19
CASSTGAQETQYF
TGTGCCAGTAGTACGGGAGCGCAAGAGACCCAGTACTTC
>TRBD1|NA|TRBJ1-6|TRBV6-5
CASSSSGTGVSPLHF
TGTGCCAGCAGCTCCTCCGGGACAGGGGTTTCACCCCTCCACTTT
>NA|NA|TRBJ1-2|TRBV19
CASSFGTNYGYTF
TGTGCCAGTAGTTTCGGAACTAACTATGGCTACACCTTC
>TRBD2|NA|TRBJ2-5|TRBV30
CAWTPTSGEETQYF
TGTGCCTGGACCCCGACTAGCGGGGAAGAGACCCAGTACTTC